Listed here are 28 T cell receptor beta chains from one sample, sequenced in a study of cytomegalovirus exposure and HLA in healthy donors. Vbeta (60) and Jbeta (13) primers were used in the PCR. Only in-frame clones appear in the TCRdb table, and some are missing; sequencing was by immunoSEQ multiplex PCR. This sample yields over 200,000 clones, of which about 75% are seen a single time; approximately 1.7% belongs to the top ten. The sequenced sample consisted of PBMCs. Every receptor here comes from a woman in her thirties in good health and CMV-seronegative.

The CDR3 nucleotides read TGTGCCAGCAGCCCAGCGGGAGGGATCGAGCAGTACTTC. Its protein is CASSPAGGIEQYF. The genes are TRBV7-2 and TRBJ2-7; the match to TRBD2 covers 10 bases. This CDR3 is 13 amino acids long. Germline CDR1 reads SGHTA; CDR2 reads FQGNSA. The J segment lost 6 bases and the V segment lost 5 bases, leaving 4 bases of the junction unmatched.

Comments on this clone: The junction does not match germline at one end; this may be a read error. This rearrangement joins TRBV19 to TRBJ1-2; 7 nucleotides line up with TRBD1. This CDR3 has 17 amino acids. The germline CDR1 and CDR2 sequences are LNHDA and SQIVND (reference sequence). Here the CDR3 DNA reads TGTGGCAGTAGTATAGGGGACAGCCGTGTACCCTTATATGGCTACACCTTC. Residues: CGSSIGDSRVPLYGYTF.

For the CDR3, the DNA is TGTGCCAGCAGTTTCCGGGGGACAGGGGATTCCTACGAGCAGTACTTC. It encodes CASSFRGTGDSYEQYF. The chain links TRBV27 to TRBJ2-7; TRBD1 matches at 10 bases. The CDR3 spans 16 residues. Germline loops: CDR1 MNHEY, CDR2 SMNVEV (reference sequence). The junction had 6 bases not matched to a gene; V was cut back by 3 bases and J by 1 base.

This chain joins TRBV6-5 and TRBJ1-2; the D gene is possibly TRBD1 (5 bases). V was shortened by 2 bases and J by 4 bases, with 11 bases between the two germline ends. The CDR3 has 14 amino acids. Germline V gene sequence: CDR1 MNHEY, CDR2 SVGAGI. The chain's CDR3 is CASSYTRQIYGYTF. Here the CDR3 DNA reads TGTGCCAGCAGTTACACCCGACAGATCTATGGCTACACCTTC.

This clone showed up just once. The chain couples TRBV2 to TRBJ1-5; tentative D call: TRBD1 (5 bases). Trimming pared 4 bases from V and 9 bases from J, leaving 19 bases between. The CDR3 is 15 residues long. Germline-derived CDR1 and CDR2 are SNHLY and FYNNEI. The CDR3 spells CASSGGDGGFAPQHF. CDR3 nucleotide sequence: TGTGCCAGCAGTGGGGGGGATGGGGGATTTGCGCCCCAGCATTTT. Drawing the rest from reference TRBV2 and TRBJ1-5, the complete variable domain is EPEVTQTPSHQVTQMGQEVILRCVPISNHLYFYWYRQILGQKVEFLVSFYNNEISEKSEIFDDQFSVERPDGSNFTLKIRSTKLEDSAMYFCASSGGDGGFAPQHFGDGTRLSIL.

This clone was counted only a few times. The chain uses TRBV7-2 and TRBJ2-3; D possibly corresponds to TRBD2 (7 bases). Germline lookup yields CDR1 SGHTA and CDR2 FQGNSA. Deletions cut 5 bases from V and 4 bases from J, with 22 bases between. CDR3 length: 17 amino acids. The CDR3 DNA follows: TGTGCCAGCAGCCCACCCCGGGGGCGGGAGATCGCAGATACGCAGTATTTT. Its translation is CASSPPRGREIADTQYF.

The table lists this clone with a few counts. At the DNA level, this CDR3 is encoded by other sequences in the same sample as well. The genes are TRBV6-6 and TRBJ1-1, with 7 positions matching TRBD1. Losses at the gene ends were 6 bases for V and 4 bases for J; bases not matched to a gene: 5. Germline CDR1 and CDR2: MNHNY and SVGAGI (reference sequence). CDR3 length: 13 amino acids. The CDR3 spells CASSPQGGTEAFF. The CDR3 DNA reads as TGTGCCAGCAGCCCCCAGGGGGGCACTGAAGCTTTCTTT.

The rearrangement links TRBV30 to TRBJ1-2; a weak D match, TRBD1 (6 bases). Germline lookup yields CDR1 GTSNPN and CDR2 SVGIG (reference sequence). This CDR3 comprises 13 residues. The V end lost 3 bases, the J end lost 6 bases, and 14 bases lay between the germline ends. The CDR3 here is CAWRFVAGDGYTF. The CDR3 region has the DNA TGTGCCTGGAGATTCGTGGCAGGGGATGGCTACACCTTC.

The chain joins TRBV11-2 to TRBJ2-4, with 11 bases matching TRBD2. V shed 1 base, J shed 0 bases, and the junction held 2 bases outside the gene matches. The CDR3 consists of 17 residues. Germline V gives CDR1 SGHAT, CDR2 FQNNGV. The chain's CDR3 is CASSLGLAGLAKNIQYF. The CDR3 coding sequence is TGTGCCAGCAGCTTAGGACTAGCGGGACTAGCCAAAAACATTCAGTACTTC. Full variable domain (outside the CDR3, taken from reference TRBV11-2 and TRBJ2-4): EAGVAQSPRYKIIEKRQSVAFWCNPISGHATLYWYQQILGQGPKLLIQFQNNGVVDDSQLPKDRFSAERLKGVDSTLKIQPAKLEDSAVYLCASSLGLAGLAKNIQYFGAGTRLSVL.

This chain links TRBV6-4 with TRBJ2-2; D gene uncertain. Germline lookup yields CDR1 MRHNA and CDR2 SNTAGT. This CDR3 is built from 15 residues. Trimming pared 5 bases from V and 4 bases from J, leaving 14 bases between. Written as DNA, the CDR3 is TGTGCCAGCAGTTCGACTTACCCCGCCACCGGGGAGCTGTTTTTT. Its translation: CASSSTYPATGELFF.

This chain joins TRBV7-2 and TRBJ1-1, with 9 bases identical to TRBD1. Germline V lookup: CDR1 SGHTA, CDR2 FQGNSA. V shed 6 bases, J shed 6 bases, and the junction held 5 bases outside the gene matches. This CDR3 has 13 amino acids. The CDR3 region has the DNA TGTGCCAGCAGGCGGACAGGGGACCCTGAAGCTTTCTTT. Amino acid sequence: CASRRTGDPEAFF.

This clone has just a few counts. The chain is built from TRBV6-5 and TRBJ1-1; no reliable D call. The CDR3 has 14 amino acids. V was clipped by 5 bases and J by 0 bases, with 10 bases between them. Germline loops: CDR1 MNHEY, CDR2 SVGAGI. CDR3 in amino acids: CASSEVIVNTEAFF. In nucleotides, the CDR3 is TGTGCCAGCAGTGAAGTGATAGTGAACACTGAAGCTTTCTTT.

This clone was recorded once. The chain is built from TRBV9 and TRBJ2-1; TRBD1 agrees at 8 bases. The CDR3 is made up of 16 amino acids. The V and J ends lost 3 bases and 0 bases, in that order; junction bases with no gene match: 5. The germline V gene has CDR1 SGDLS and CDR2 YYNGEE. The CDR3 sequence is CASSATGVSSYNEQFF. The CDR3 coding sequence is TGTGCCAGCAGCGCGACAGGGGTAAGCTCCTACAATGAGCAGTTCTTC.

This clone has only a few counts. The chain combines TRBV2 with TRBJ1-6; the D is unclear. This CDR3 is built from 14 residues. The ends were cut back, 7 bases at V and 10 bases at J, with 17 bases in the middle. Germline V gives CDR1 SNHLY, CDR2 FYNNEI. CDR3 in amino acids: CASTNTALRSPLHF. The CDR3 bases are TGTGCCAGCACCAATACCGCCCTCAGGTCACCCCTCCACTTT.

This chain joins TRBV2 and TRBJ2-1, with D uncertain. CDR1 SNHLY and CDR2 FYNNEI come from the germline V gene. This CDR3 has 15 residues. V shed 3 bases and J shed 3 bases, with 12 bases lying between them. CDR3 region: CASSDSQVGYNEQFF. The CDR3 nucleotides read TGTGCCAGCAGTGACTCGCAGGTGGGCTACAATGAGCAGTTCTTC.

Remarks on this clone: One junction end disagrees with the germline gene, perhaps due to a read error. The chain employs TRBV19 and TRBJ1-1, with 7 positions matching TRBD1. Germline V gene lookup returns CDR1 LNHDA and CDR2 SQIVND (reference sequence). The CDR3 runs 14 residues. The CDR3 loop reads CASGRKGGNTEAVF. CDR3 bases: TGTGCCAGTGGCAGGAAAGGGGGCAATACTGAAGCTGTCTTT.

The V gene is TRBV27, the J gene TRBJ2-3; TRBD2 matches 9 bases. CDR1 and CDR2 from the germline V gene are MNHEY and SMNVEV (reference sequence). Unmatched junction bases numbered 3, after V lost 5 bases and J lost 0 bases. The CDR3 consists of 15 residues. The CDR3 DNA follows: TGTGCCAGCAGTAGACTAGCGGATAGCACAGATACGCAGTATTTT. Translating gives CASSRLADSTDTQYF.

J is TRBJ1-4 and V is TRBV5-6; unclear D gene. Germline V CDR1 and CDR2: SGHDT, YYEEEE. Trimming cost V 3 bases and J 0 bases, with 12 bases left between them. The CDR3 has 16 amino acids. CDR3 sequence reads: CASSYLNQATNEKLFF. DNA for the CDR3: TGTGCCAGCAGCTACCTCAATCAGGCAACTAATGAAAAACTGTTTTTT.

To note about this clone: The sample carries other DNA sequences with the same CDR3. The J gene is TRBJ1-5, the V gene TRBV2, with 10 bases lining up with TRBD1. The V gene end was trimmed by 6 bases and the J gene end by 7 bases; junction bases not matched to a gene: 3. This CDR3 has 13 residues. The germline gives CDR1 SNHLY, CDR2 FYNNEI. The CDR3 DNA reads as TGTGCCAGCAGCGGGACAGGGGACCAGCCCCAGCATTTT. Protein sequence: CASSGTGDQPQHF.

Written as DNA, the CDR3 is TGTGCCTGGAGTGTATTGGAGCCCGCGGGAAATTCACCCCTCCACTTT. Residues: CAWSVLEPAGNSPLHF. V usage is TRBV30 and J usage is TRBJ1-6; D is unresolved. Trimming pared 0 bases from V and 7 bases from J, leaving 16 bases between. The CDR3 extends over 16 amino acids. CDR1 GTSNPN and CDR2 SVGIG come from the germline V gene (reference sequence).

Comment on this clone: Mismatch with germline at one junction end may stem from a read error. The chain recombines TRBV7-9 with TRBJ2-5; 13 bases are a match to TRBD2. Germline V gives CDR1 SEHNR, CDR2 FQNEAQ (reference sequence). The CDR3 contains 16 residues. CDR3 loop: CSSSRGLAGNQETQYF. The DNA of the CDR3 is TGTTCCAGCAGCAGGGGACTAGCGGGGAACCAAGAGACCCAGTACTTC.

The rearrangement joins TRBV5-1 to TRBJ2-5, with a tentative D call TRBD2 (6 bases). The V and J ends lost 2 bases and 4 bases respectively, with 18 bases between them. CDR1 is SGHRS, CDR2 YFSETQ, per germline. The CDR3 sequence is 16 residues long. The CDR3 bases are TGCGCCAGCAGCTTAGCCGGGGCCGGGAGTGGAGAGACCCAGTACTTC. As protein: CASSLAGAGSGETQYF.

The chain joins TRBV11-2 to TRBJ1-1; the D is unclear. CDR1 and CDR2 from the germline V gene are SGHAT and FQNNGV. The CDR3 loop spans 12 amino acids. The V and J ends lost 4 bases and 0 bases respectively, with 3 bases between them. The CDR3 loop is CASSSMNTEAFF. In DNA, the CDR3 is TGTGCCAGCAGCTCAATGAACACTGAAGCTTTCTTT.

This rearrangement joins TRBV2 to TRBJ2-5, with 10 bases identical to TRBD2. The germline V gene has CDR1 SNHLY and CDR2 FYNNEI. This CDR3 has 15 amino acids. J gave up 4 bases and V 3 bases, and 5 bases lay outside the gene matches. CDR3 in amino acids: CASSDLAGARETQYF. CDR3 coding DNA: TGTGCCAGCAGTGACCTAGCGGGGGCCCGAGAGACCCAGTACTTC.

The chain carries TRBV5-5 and TRBJ1-2, with TRBD1 matching over 7 bases. Germline V gene data show CDR1 as SGHKS and CDR2 as YYEKEE (reference sequence). The V segment lost 4 bases and the J segment 1 base; nucleotides outside the gene matches: 10. The CDR3 is 16 amino acids. DNA for the CDR3: TGTGCCAGCAGCGACTTACAGGGGCAGAATAACTATGGCTACACCTTC. Protein product: CASSDLQGQNNYGYTF.

The genes are TRBV10-3 and TRBJ1-2; D is undetermined. Germline V gives CDR1 ENHRY, CDR2 SYGVKD. V was cut by 2 bases and J by 2 bases, with 12 bases left in between. This CDR3 is 15 amino acids long. CDR3: CAISETRGVNYGYTF. Here the CDR3 DNA reads TGTGCCATCAGTGAGACGCGGGGTGTGAACTATGGCTACACCTTC.

This chain uses TRBV29-1 with TRBJ2-7, with 7 bases matching TRBD1. The CDR3 is 12 residues long. J lost 5 bases, V lost 7 bases, and 8 bases had no gene match. Germline CDR1 is SQVTM and CDR2 is ANQGSEA. In DNA, the CDR3 is TGCAGCGCGACAGGGTCATTCGACGAGCAGTACTTC. It specifies CSATGSFDEQYF.

This chain joins TRBV6-5 and TRBJ1-2; TRBD1 aligns across 10 bases. The V and J ends lost 2 bases and 8 bases, in that order; junction bases with no gene match: 8. CDR3 size: 15 residues. Germline V gene data show CDR1 as MNHEY and CDR2 as SVGAGI. CDR3 loop: CASSYRDDRGQGYTF. CDR3 nucleotide sequence: TGTGCCAGCAGTTACAGAGATGACAGGGGGCAAGGCTACACCTTC.